The present T cell receptor (beta chain) was sequenced within a study of spatial heterogeneity in lung cancer. At the level of the study: Within raw reads, each unique TCR and UMI combination appeared on average more than ten times.

Turning to this clonotype: Its antigen is currently unknown.

A unique molecular identifier was attached to every TCR cDNA molecule. TCRdb processed the 5' RACE reads anew with MiXCR; each CDR3 protein has one entry. Among more than 35,000 distinct CDR3 sequences listed, around 5.2% were seen once. Findings and limits, study-wide: At resection, ubiquitous expanded tumor TCRs appeared in blood more than at follow-up.

Sample time point: sample taken at primary tumor resection. Unsorted tumor, nontumor lung tissue or cryopreserved PBMC supplied the whole RNA. Patients with untreated early-stage non-small cell lung cancer, numbering around 71, were the donors. This specimen consisted of PBMCs, obtained at surgery. This TCR came from a female donor with early-stage non-small cell lung cancer.

As DNA, the CDR3 is TGTGCCACTGGACAGGATCCCACTGGAAACACCATATATTTT. This encodes CATGQDPTGNTIYF. The rearrangement joins TRBV9 to TRBJ1-3; 7 bases agree with TRBD1. With 9 bases clipped from V and 2 bases from J, the junction kept 8 bases outside the gene matches. In germline, CDR1 is SGDLS, CDR2 YYNGEE. The CDR3 contains 14 residues.